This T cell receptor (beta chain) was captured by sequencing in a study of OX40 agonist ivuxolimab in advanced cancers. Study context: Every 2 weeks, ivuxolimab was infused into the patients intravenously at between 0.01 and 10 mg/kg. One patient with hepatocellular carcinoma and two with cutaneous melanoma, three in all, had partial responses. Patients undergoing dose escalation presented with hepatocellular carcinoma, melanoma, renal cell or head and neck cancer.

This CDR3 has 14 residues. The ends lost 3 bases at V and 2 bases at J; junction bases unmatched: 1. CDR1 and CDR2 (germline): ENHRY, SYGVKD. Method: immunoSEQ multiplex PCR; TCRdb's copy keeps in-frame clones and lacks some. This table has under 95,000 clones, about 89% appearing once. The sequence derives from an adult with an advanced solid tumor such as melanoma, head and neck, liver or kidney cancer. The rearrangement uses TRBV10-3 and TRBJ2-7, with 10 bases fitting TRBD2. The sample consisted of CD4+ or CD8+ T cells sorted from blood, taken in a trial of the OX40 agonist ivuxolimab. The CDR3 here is CAISDLAGAYEQYF. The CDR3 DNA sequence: TGTGCCATCAGTGACCTAGCGGGGGCCTACGAGCAGTACTTC.